The 27 T cell receptor beta chains in this list originate from one sample, sequenced in a study of blood T cell repertoires in COVID-19. The assay was immunoSEQ multiplex PCR, and TCRdb's table has in-frame clones only and misses some. The sample has about 340,000 clones, around 82% seen once; the top ten hold 3%. The sequenced sample was peripheral blood. The receptor source for this set is a man aged 25 to 40 with active or convalescent COVID-19.

The V call is TRBV11-3, the J call TRBJ2-4; 9 bases are a match to TRBD1. The CDR3 contains 15 residues. V dropped 5 bases and J dropped 4; count of bases not matched to a gene: 6. Germline lookup yields CDR1 SGHNT and CDR2 YENEEA. This chain's CDR3 is CASSKLTGGKNIQYF. For the CDR3, the DNA is TGTGCCAGCAGCAAACTGACAGGGGGGAAAAACATTCAGTACTTC.

To note about this clone: The sample carries other DNA sequences with the same CDR3. The chain links TRBV9 to TRBJ2-2; 7 bases are a match to TRBD2. This CDR3 has 14 amino acids. Germline trimming cut 5 bases from V and 2 bases from J; bases unmatched to any gene: 3. Germline lookup yields CDR1 SGDLS and CDR2 YYNGEE. The CDR3 reads CASSLGLNTGELFF. DNA for the CDR3: TGTGCCAGCAGTCTGGGACTAAACACCGGGGAGCTGTTTTTT.

V and J are TRBV27 and TRBJ1-6, with TRBD1 identical over 7 bases. CDR1 is MNHEY and CDR2 is SMNVEV in the germline V gene (reference sequence). The CDR3 extends over 14 amino acids. V lost 4 bases to trimming and J lost 11 bases; unmatched junction nucleotides: 8. CDR3 coding DNA: TGTGCCAGCAGTTACCGACAGGGCGGGACACCCCTCCACTTT. Translated: CASSYRQGGTPLHF.

V usage is TRBV11-2 and J usage is TRBJ1-1; 8 bases are shared with TRBD1. The trim removed 7 bases at V and 4 bases at J, leaving 5 bases unmatched. Looked up from germline, CDR1 is SGHAT and CDR2 is FQNNGV. The CDR3 spans 13 residues. The CDR3 here is CASTSTGGTEAFF. The DNA of the CDR3 is TGTGCCAGCACCTCCACAGGGGGCACTGAAGCTTTCTTT.

The chain couples TRBV5-1 to TRBJ2-5; TRBD2 aligns across 11 bases. Germline V gene lookup returns CDR1 SGHRS and CDR2 YFSETQ. V lost 0 bases, J lost 5 bases, and 12 bases stayed unmatched. This CDR3 is built from 18 residues. In DNA form, the CDR3 reads TGCGCCAGCAGCTTGGGCGTTAGCGGGAGGGCGAAAGGGGAGACCCAGTACTTC. Its translation is CASSLGVSGRAKGETQYF. Full variable domain (outside the CDR3, taken from reference TRBV5-1 and TRBJ2-5): KAGVTQTPRYLIKTRGQQVTLSCSPISGHRSVSWYQQTPGQGLQFLFEYFSETQRNKGNFPGRFSGRQFSNSRSEMNVSTLELGDSALYLCASSLGVSGRAKGETQYFGPGTRLLVL.

V gene TRBV19 combines with J gene TRBJ1-1; D is undetermined. V lost 4 bases and J 6 bases, leaving 12 bases between the germline ends. The CDR3 sequence is 13 residues long. Germline CDR1 LNHDA, CDR2 SQIVND (reference sequence). The CDR3 reads CASSTPGGPEAFF. The CDR3 DNA reads TGTGCCAGTAGTACTCCGGGAGGTCCTGAAGCTTTCTTT.

CDR3 sequence reads: CASSLEGLASEQYF. The CDR3 DNA reads as TGTGCCAGCAGCTTAGAGGGACTAGCGTCCGAGCAGTACTTC. J is TRBJ2-7 and V is TRBV7-2; 10 bases line up with TRBD2. Losses at the gene ends were 1 base for V and 6 bases for J; bases not matched to a gene: 3. Germline CDR1 is SGHTA and CDR2 is FQGNSA. The CDR3 length is 14 residues.

The chain employs TRBV28 and TRBJ1-1; D perhaps matches TRBD1 (6 bases). Trimming left V 4 bases short and J 0 bases short, with 12 bases between. This CDR3 is built from 15 residues. The germline gives CDR1 MDHEN, CDR2 SYDVKM. The CDR3 loop reads CASSSPGALNTEAFF. The DNA for the CDR3 is TGTGCCAGCAGTTCCCCAGGGGCCTTGAACACTGAAGCTTTCTTT.

Many counts were recorded for this clone. CDR3 nucleotide sequence: TGTGCTAGTGGTTTGTCACAGGGGCTCGGGCAGCCCCAGCATTTT. Translated, it gives CASGLSQGLGQPQHF. The chain carries TRBV12-5 and TRBJ1-5, with 7 bases that match TRBD1. This CDR3 has 15 residues. V dropped 2 bases and J dropped 7; count of bases not matched to a gene: 8. The V gene's germline CDR1 is LGHNT and CDR2 FRNRAP.

The CDR3 reads CASSLFGTSPYNEQFF. The CDR3 DNA sequence: TGTGCCAGCAGTTTATTCGGGACTAGCCCTTACAATGAGCAGTTCTTC. This rearrangement joins TRBV27 to TRBJ2-1, with 9 bases lining up with TRBD2. CDR1 is MNHEY, CDR2 SMNVEV, per germline (reference sequence). This CDR3 has 16 amino acids. The trim removed 1 base at V and 4 bases at J, leaving 5 bases unmatched.

The rearrangement uses TRBV7-8 and TRBJ1-5, with 10 bases matching TRBD1. Germline loops: CDR1 SGHVS, CDR2 FQNEAQ. V dropped 6 bases and J dropped 1; count of bases not matched to a gene: 9. This CDR3 region has 17 residues. The CDR3 protein is CASSLRDRGTSNQPQHF. CDR3 DNA sequence: TGTGCCAGCAGTCTCCGGGACAGGGGAACAAGCAATCAGCCCCAGCATTTT.

The genes are TRBV7-2 and TRBJ2-3, with D possibly matching TRBD2 (6 bases). V was cut by 2 bases and J by 4 bases, with 13 bases left in between. The CDR3 is made up of 15 amino acids. In germline, CDR1 is SGHTA, CDR2 FQGNSA. The CDR3 protein is CASSLSWGTADTQYF. CDR3 sequence (DNA): TGTGCCAGCAGCTTAAGTTGGGGGACTGCAGATACGCAGTATTTT. Filled out from reference TRBV7-2 and TRBJ2-3, the complete variable domain reads GAGVSQSPSNKVTEKGKDVELRCDPISGHTALYWYRQSLGQGLEFLIYFQGNSAPDKSGLPSDRFSAERTGGSVSTLTIQRTQQEDSAVYLCASSLSWGTADTQYFGPGTRLTVL.

The chain carries TRBV29-1 and TRBJ2-4; D is uncertain. The CDR3 consists of 13 residues. Trimming pared 3 bases from V and 6 bases from J, leaving 12 bases between. From germline, CDR1 is SQVTM and CDR2 ANQGSEA. The DNA for the CDR3 is TGCAGCGTTGAGGGCCCTCAAGTAAACATTCAGTACTTC. Amino acids: CSVEGPQVNIQYF.

The gene calls are TRBV25-1 and TRBJ2-7; unclear D gene. The length of the CDR3 is 14 residues. Germline assignment: CDR1 MGHDK and CDR2 SYGVNS. V lost 1 base and J lost 0, with 7 bases in between. The CDR3 sequence is CASSEFPSSYEQYF. CDR3 nucleotides: TGTGCCAGCAGTGAATTTCCCTCCTCCTACGAGCAGTACTTC.

The chain has TRBV27 and TRBJ2-7; TRBD1 matches 7 bases. Germline V gene data show CDR1 as MNHEY and CDR2 as SMNVEV (reference sequence). The CDR3 loop spans 11 amino acids. The V segment lost 11 bases and the J segment 4 bases; nucleotides outside the gene matches: 5. CDR3 amino acids: CASGQSYEQYF. DNA for the CDR3: TGTGCCTCGGGACAGTCGTACGAGCAGTACTTC.

The chain recombines TRBV27 with TRBJ2-7, with 10 bases that match TRBD2. The germline gives CDR1 MNHEY, CDR2 SMNVEV (reference sequence). The junction had 13 bases not matched to a gene; V was cut back by 7 bases and J by 1 base. The CDR3 length is 17 residues. The CDR3 loop is CASNQREGFRRSYEQYF. CDR3 DNA: TGTGCCAGCAACCAGCGGGAGGGTTTCCGCCGATCCTACGAGCAGTACTTC.

CDR3 region: CASKRDREADTQYF. Here the CDR3 DNA reads TGTGCCAGTAAGCGGGACAGGGAGGCAGATACGCAGTATTTT. J is TRBJ2-3 and V is TRBV6-4, with 9 bases identical to TRBD1. CDR3 length: 14 amino acids. V dropped 9 bases and J dropped 4; count of bases not matched to a gene: 8. Germline-derived CDR1 and CDR2 are MRHNA and SNTAGT.

This chain joins TRBV4-2 and TRBJ2-1, with 12 positions matching TRBD2. The V gene end was trimmed by 2 bases and the J gene end by 6 bases; junction bases not matched to a gene: 5. CDR1 and CDR2 (germline): LGHNA, YNFKEQ. The CDR3 spans 16 residues. The CDR3 sequence: CASSQSPSGGANEQFF. The CDR3 DNA reads as TGTGCCAGCAGCCAATCCCCTAGCGGGGGGGCCAATGAGCAGTTCTTC.

In its sample, this clone was seen once. The chain employs TRBV19 and TRBJ1-1, with a possible D match to TRBD1 (5 bases). V lost 5 bases and J 1 base, leaving 14 bases between the germline ends. CDR3 length: 15 residues. Germline V gene data show CDR1 as LNHDA and CDR2 as SQIVND (reference sequence). CDR3 sequence: CASSFNRQTNTEAFF. CDR3 sequence (DNA): TGTGCCAGTAGTTTTAACCGACAGACGAACACTGAAGCTTTCTTT.

The chain employs TRBV6-6 and TRBJ1-6; maybe TRBD1 (5 bases). V lost 4 bases and J lost 7, with 14 bases in between. Germline values: CDR1 MNHNY, CDR2 SVGAGI (reference sequence). This CDR3 comprises 15 residues. CDR3 sequence reads: CASSSGGAGNSPLHF. Written as DNA, the CDR3 is TGTGCCAGCAGTTCTGGAGGGGCTGGGAATTCACCCCTCCACTTT.

The gene calls are TRBV6-6 and TRBJ1-3, with D maybe TRBD1 (5 bases). Germline V CDR1 and CDR2: MNHNY, SVGAGI (reference sequence). Trimming pared 5 bases from V and 0 bases from J, leaving 17 bases between. CDR3 length: 17 residues. CDR3 nucleotides: TGTGCCAGCAGTCCAACCCGGGCAGGGATCTCTGGAAACACCATATATTTT. Translated: CASSPTRAGISGNTIYF.

V usage is TRBV11-3 and J usage is TRBJ2-5; 8 bases line up with TRBD1. The CDR3 consists of 15 residues. CDR1 SGHNT and CDR2 YENEEA come from the germline V gene. V trimming: 5 bases; J trimming: 5 bases; junction bases outside the gene matches: 10. DNA for the CDR3: TGTGCCAGCAGCCCACGGCAGGGGGCATGGGAGACCCAGTACTTC. This sequence encodes CASSPRQGAWETQYF.

In its sample, this clone was seen once. The V gene is TRBV9, the J gene TRBJ1-5, with D possibly being TRBD1 (6 bases). The CDR3 extends over 15 amino acids. The germline gives CDR1 SGDLS, CDR2 YYNGEE. Trimming left V 2 bases short and J 1 base short, with 10 bases between. The CDR3 sequence is CASSVDDRSNQPQHF. The DNA of the CDR3 is TGTGCCAGCAGCGTGGACGACAGGAGCAATCAGCCCCAGCATTTT.

The chain is built from TRBV27 and TRBJ1-6, with D perhaps TRBD1 (6 bases). This CDR3 region has 18 residues. Trimming took off 2 bases at V and 7 bases at J, with 21 bases between the two ends. Germline CDR1 reads MNHEY; CDR2 reads SMNVEV (reference sequence). CDR3 coding DNA: TGTGCCAGCAGTTTAGGGGGCAGGGGCGGTATCTTAAATTCACCCCTCCACTTT. Its protein is CASSLGGRGGILNSPLHF.

The V call is TRBV19, the J call TRBJ1-2; 8 bases line up with TRBD1. From germline, CDR1 is LNHDA and CDR2 SQIVND (reference sequence). The CDR3 has 11 amino acids. V trimming: 10 bases; J trimming: 6 bases; junction bases outside the gene matches: 4. This chain's CDR3 is CATRQGNGYTF. Written as DNA, the CDR3 is TGTGCCACTCGACAGGGGAATGGCTACACCTTC.

This chain connects TRBV28 to TRBJ2-1, with 11 bases that match TRBD2. The CDR3 runs 20 residues. CDR1 and CDR2 from the germline V gene are MDHEN and SYDVKM. J lost 4 bases, V lost 1 base, and 15 bases had no gene match. This chain's CDR3 is CASSLSFGTSGWDWYNEQFF. The CDR3 bases are TGTGCCAGCAGTTTATCTTTCGGGACTAGCGGATGGGACTGGTACAATGAGCAGTTCTTC. Full variable domain (missing parts from reference TRBV28 and TRBJ2-1): DVKVTQSSRYLVKRTGEKVFLECVQDMDHENMFWYRQDPGLGLRLIYFSYDVKMKEKGDIPEGYSVSREKKERFSLILESASTNQTSMYLCASSLSFGTSGWDWYNEQFFGPGTRLTVL.

The chain has TRBV2 and TRBJ2-2; 10 bases are a match to TRBD1. In germline, CDR1 is SNHLY, CDR2 FYNNEI. The CDR3 consists of 16 residues. V lost 10 bases to trimming and J lost 2 bases; unmatched junction nucleotides: 10. The CDR3 sequence is CATTRDRGSNTGELFF. In DNA, the CDR3 is TGTGCCACAACGCGGGACAGGGGTTCAAACACCGGGGAGCTGTTTTTT.